The T cell receptor beta chain described here comes from a study of blood T cell repertoires in COVID-19 (dated by TCRdb to the early 2020s). In the study overall: Collaborator samples came from the United States, Italy and Spain and covered acute and convalescent phases of COVID-19. The repertoires were released in a freely available public database meant as a resource for research on the immune response to SARS-CoV-2. The prospective study material was composed of cDNA or gDNA derived from T cells, B-cell-depleted T cells, or PBMCs. Samples were obtained from the ongoing ImmuneRACE study (first 160 participants) and from 950 to 1,500 subjects provided by 6 global collaborators. Subjects who had been exposed to COVID-19, were actively infected with it, or had recovered from it provided the deeply sampled blood TCRbeta repertoires that made up the dataset. A de-identified subject ID, COVID-19 status, age in years and sex were almost always included in the sample metadata. Where available, HLA class I and class II types were taken from metadata supplied by the sample provider and were not determined by assay-based typing.

Participants in the prospective study were enrolled through a virtual design, were aged about 18 to 90 years, and lived in 24 United States geographic areas. Cohort assignment in the prospective study relied on participant-reported clinical history from a screening survey and a study questionnaire. In the prospective study, whole blood, serum and a nasopharyngeal or oropharyngeal swab were collected from each participant by mobile phlebotomists. Additional blood draws and questionnaires over a roughly two-month period could optionally be provided by prospective study participants. Before DNA extraction, prospective study blood samples were shipped either frozen or at room temperature. TCRbeta CDR3 regions were amplified from genomic DNA by means of the immunoSEQ Assay, a bias-controlled multiplex PCR. In the source study's methods: The number of nucleated cells in each sample was estimated from the amplification of reference gene primers within the assay. To quantify the absolute abundance of each unique TCRbeta CDR3 rearrangement, sequence reads were collapsed and filtered. For each sample, productive Simpson clonality was calculated as the square root of Simpson's diversity index across productive rearrangements. What TCRdb holds here is the immuneACCESS table cut down to in-frame rearrangements. Part of the clones is not present; checked against another copy, under half of the missing clones reflect an unresolved V gene, and the others are unexplained. Clonal size and the V and J genes are those of that table, whereas D and trimming came from the DNA. The sample table shows roughly 200,000 clones, and 86% are seen once. The biggest ten clones account for about 6% of the sample.

V loses 8 bases, J loses 2 bases, and the germline ends lie 9 bases apart. Measured from the cysteine to the phenylalanine, the CDR3 is 12 residues long. The entry retains the CDR3 DNA only, 36 bases that are in frame from base 1. Via the germline V gene (reference sequence), CDR1 is MNHEY and CDR2 SMNVEV. Notes on this clone: Its antigen is unknown. Base quality data are lacking; no much larger clone is found one base away.

Findings and caveats that apply to the study as a whole: How much clinical and demographic metadata was included differed by source and by participant, and the metadata was provided uncurated.

This sequence originates from a man aged 40-55 years with acute COVID-19. Sample: PBMCs or T cells enriched from blood (not recorded which). In this chain, TRBV27 is recombined with TRBJ2-5; no D gene call is confident. This receptor carries the CDR3 CASGTRQETQYF. The nucleotide sequence is TGTGCCAGCGGCACCCGTCAAGAGACCCAGTACTTC.